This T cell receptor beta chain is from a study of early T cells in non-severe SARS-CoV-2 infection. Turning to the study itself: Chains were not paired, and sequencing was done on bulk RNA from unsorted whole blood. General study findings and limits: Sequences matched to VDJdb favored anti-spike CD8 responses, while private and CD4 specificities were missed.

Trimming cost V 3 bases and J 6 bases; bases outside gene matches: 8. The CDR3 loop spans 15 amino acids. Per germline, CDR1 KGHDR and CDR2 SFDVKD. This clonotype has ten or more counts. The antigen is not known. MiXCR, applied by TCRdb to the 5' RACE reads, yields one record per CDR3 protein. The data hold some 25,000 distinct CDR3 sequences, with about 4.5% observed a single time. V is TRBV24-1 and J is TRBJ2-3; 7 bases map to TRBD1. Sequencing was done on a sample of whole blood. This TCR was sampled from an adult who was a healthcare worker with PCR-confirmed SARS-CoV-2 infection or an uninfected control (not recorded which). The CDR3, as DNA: TGTGCCACCAGTGATGACAGGGTTCGTGCGGATACGCAGTATTTT. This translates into CATSDDRVRADTQYF.